The 14 T cell receptor beta chains in this list originate from one sample, sequenced in a study of control samples from healthy donors and cancer patients. TCRdb keeps only in-frame clones here, not all; method: immunoSEQ multiplex PCR. The repertoire holds 120,000 or so clones, with about 90% as singletons. The sequenced sample consisted of blood. All receptors derive from a man aged 18-30 years in good health.

The J gene is TRBJ1-1, the V gene TRBV4-3; 8 bases are a match to TRBD1. This CDR3 spans 17 amino acids. The trim removed 3 bases at V and 5 bases at J, leaving 14 bases unmatched. Germline assignment: CDR1 LGHNA and CDR2 YSLEER. The CDR3 here is CASSQASSGGISTEAFF. CDR3 DNA sequence: TGCGCCAGCAGCCAGGCATCCTCAGGGGGCATTAGTACTGAAGCTTTCTTT.

The genes are TRBV29-1 and TRBJ2-7, with D perhaps matching TRBD2 (7 bases). Per the germline V gene, CDR1 is SQVTM and CDR2 is ANQGSEA. The CDR3 covers 13 residues. The V and J ends lost 4 bases and 1 base respectively, with 11 bases between them. DNA for the CDR3: TGCAGCGTTGGGAGGGGGGGTTCCTACGAGCAGTACTTC. Its translation is CSVGRGGSYEQYF.

This clone was observed a single time. J is TRBJ1-5 and V is TRBV6-5; the D is unclear. Trimming took 0 bases from V and 7 from J, leaving 13 bases between them. The CDR3 runs to 15 residues. The germline V gene encodes CDR1 MNHEY and CDR2 SVGAGI. The CDR3, as DNA: TGTGCCAGCAGTTACTCGTCGGACTTAAGCCAGCCCCAGCATTTT. Amino acids: CASSYSSDLSQPQHF.

The chain is built from TRBV11-2 and TRBJ2-2, with D perhaps given as TRBD1 or TRBD2 (5 bases each). CDR1 SGHAT and CDR2 FQNNGV come from the germline V gene. The CDR3 is 15 residues long. Trimming removed 3 bases from V and 6 bases from J, with 14 bases in between. CDR3 sequence (DNA): TGTGCCAGCAGCTTTAACGGGGCCGGACCCGGGGAGCTGTTTTTT. It codes for CASSFNGAGPGELFF.

The gene calls are TRBV4-1 and TRBJ2-2, with 10 bases identical to TRBD2. The V gene end was trimmed by 4 bases and the J gene end by 1 base; junction bases not matched to a gene: 3. The CDR3 has 16 residues. The V gene's germline CDR1 is MGHRA and CDR2 YSYEKL. In nucleotides, the CDR3 is TGCGCCAGCAGCCGAGGACTAGCGGTGAACACCGGGGAGCTGTTTTTT. Translated, it gives CASSRGLAVNTGELFF.

This rearrangement joins TRBV11-2 to TRBJ1-4; D ambiguous. Between the trimmed V and J ends, which lost 5 bases and 7 bases, there was a span of 11 bases. The CDR3 extends over 13 amino acids. Looked up from germline, CDR1 is SGHAT and CDR2 is FQNNGV. The CDR3, as DNA: TGTGCCAGCAGCCAGGACCGGAGTGAAAAACTGTTTTTT. Its protein is CASSQDRSEKLFF.

This clone was counted a few times. V gene TRBV27 combines with J gene TRBJ1-3; tentatively, D is TRBD1 (5 bases). In germline, CDR1 is MNHEY, CDR2 SMNVEV (reference sequence). This CDR3 contains 13 residues. Trimming pared 3 bases from V and 4 bases from J, leaving 7 bases between. CDR3 sequence reads: CASSLAGGNTIYF. Written as DNA, the CDR3 is TGTGCCAGCAGTTTGGCAGGGGGAAACACCATATATTTT.

The chain carries TRBV6-5 and TRBJ1-2, with D hard to call. With 6 bases removed from V and 6 bases from J, the gap between germline ends came to 8 bases. The CDR3 is 11 residues long. Germline V gene data show CDR1 as MNHEY and CDR2 as SVGAGI. The CDR3 sequence: CASRMVDGYTF. In nucleotides, the CDR3 is TGTGCCAGCAGAATGGTGGATGGCTACACCTTC.

The chain has TRBV6-6 and TRBJ2-1; 13 bases line up with TRBD2. The J segment lost 3 bases and the V segment lost 10 bases, leaving 6 bases of the junction unmatched. The CDR3 is 15 residues long. The germline CDR1 and CDR2 sequences are MNHNY and SVGAGI (reference sequence). The CDR3 loop reads CATGTSGMYYNEQFF. CDR3 in DNA: TGTGCCACCGGGACTAGCGGGATGTACTACAATGAGCAGTTCTTC.

This clone has only one observation. The rearrangement joins TRBV28 to TRBJ1-1, with a weak D call TRBD1 (5 bases). Deletions cut 6 bases from V and 4 bases from J, with 15 bases between. Germline lookup yields CDR1 MDHEN and CDR2 SYDVKM. CDR3 length: 14 amino acids. DNA of the CDR3: TGTGCCAGCAGCCGGCGGGGGGAAGGCACTGAAGCTTTCTTT. Its translation is CASSRRGEGTEAFF.

The J gene is TRBJ2-3, the V gene TRBV24-1; D unresolved. The CDR3 runs to 15 residues. The V end was cut by 3 bases, the J end by 3 bases, with 12 bases between. CDR1 KGHDR and CDR2 SFDVKD come from the germline V gene. CDR3 in amino acids: CATSDPTDKTDTQYF. The DNA for the CDR3 is TGTGCCACCAGTGATCCGACGGATAAGACAGATACGCAGTATTTT.

The chain couples TRBV6-6 to TRBJ2-5; 8 bases match TRBD2. V lost 5 bases to trimming and J lost 5 bases; unmatched junction nucleotides: 13. The CDR3 has 16 amino acids. Germline CDR1 is MNHNY and CDR2 is SVGAGI (reference sequence). The CDR3 nucleotides are TGTGCCAGCAGTCTGGACCTGGGGACTAGTGGGGAGACCCAGTACTTC. This sequence encodes CASSLDLGTSGETQYF.

The chain joins TRBV19 to TRBJ1-2; 10 bases are shared with TRBD1. The CDR3 has 16 amino acids. Unmatched junction bases numbered 13, after V lost 8 bases and J lost 4 bases. Germline V CDR1 and CDR2: LNHDA, SQIVND (reference sequence). CDR3 coding DNA: TGTGCCAGTTATACTAACCGGGACAGGGGCCTCTATGGCTACACCTTC. Amino acids: CASYTNRDRGLYGYTF. The complete variable domain, with remaining parts taken from reference TRBV19 and TRBJ1-2, reads DGGITQSPKYLFRKEGQNVTLSCEQNLNHDAMYWYRQDPGQGLRLIYYSQIVNDFQKGDIAEGYSVSREKKESFPLTVTSAQKNPTAFYLCASYTNRDRGLYGYTFGSGTRLTVV.

Comment on this clone: The sample holds other DNA sequences that translate to the same CDR3. This chain connects TRBV6-5 to TRBJ2-6; TRBD1 matches 7 bases. The CDR3 spans 15 residues. Losses at the gene ends were 5 bases for V and 4 bases for J; bases not matched to a gene: 5. In germline, CDR1 is MNHEY, CDR2 SVGAGI. CDR3 loop: CASSQGVGGANVLTF. CDR3 sequence (DNA): TGTGCCAGCAGTCAGGGGGTAGGGGGGGCCAACGTCCTGACTTTC.